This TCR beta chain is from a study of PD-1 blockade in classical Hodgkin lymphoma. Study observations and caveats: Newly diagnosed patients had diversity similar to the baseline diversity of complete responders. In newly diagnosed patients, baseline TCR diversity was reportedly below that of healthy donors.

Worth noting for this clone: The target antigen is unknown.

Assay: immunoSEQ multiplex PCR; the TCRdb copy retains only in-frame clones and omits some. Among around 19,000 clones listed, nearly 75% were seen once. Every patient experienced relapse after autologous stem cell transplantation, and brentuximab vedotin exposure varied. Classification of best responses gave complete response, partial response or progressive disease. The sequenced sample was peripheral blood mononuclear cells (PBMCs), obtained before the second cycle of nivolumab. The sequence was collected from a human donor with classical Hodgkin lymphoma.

The CDR3 loop is CASSTGRLQRLEQYF. Written as DNA, the CDR3 is TGTGCCAGCAGTACAGGACGGCTGCAACGTCTCGAGCAGTACTTC. V usage is TRBV6-6 and J usage is TRBJ2-7; TRBD1 might be the D (5 bases). This CDR3 has 15 residues. Trimming took 5 bases from V and 6 from J, leaving 20 bases between them. The V gene's germline CDR1 is MNHNY and CDR2 SVGAGI (reference sequence).